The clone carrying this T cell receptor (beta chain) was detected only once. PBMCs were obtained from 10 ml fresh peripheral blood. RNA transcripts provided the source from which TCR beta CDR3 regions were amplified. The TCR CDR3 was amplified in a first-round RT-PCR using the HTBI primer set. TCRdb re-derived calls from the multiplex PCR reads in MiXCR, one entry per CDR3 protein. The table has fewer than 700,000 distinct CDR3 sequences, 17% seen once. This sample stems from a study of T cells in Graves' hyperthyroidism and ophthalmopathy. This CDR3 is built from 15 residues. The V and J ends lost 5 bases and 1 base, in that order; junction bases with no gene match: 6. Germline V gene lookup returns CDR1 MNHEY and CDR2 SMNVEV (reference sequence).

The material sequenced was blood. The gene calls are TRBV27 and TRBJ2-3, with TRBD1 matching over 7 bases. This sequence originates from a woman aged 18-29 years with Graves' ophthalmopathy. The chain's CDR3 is CASSPGQMGTDTQYF. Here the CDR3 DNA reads TGTGCCAGCAGTCCGGGACAGATGGGCACAGATACGCAGTATTTT.